The 13 T cell receptor beta chains presented below share a single source sample, sequenced in a study of a mutant IDH1 vaccine in newly diagnosed glioma. Assay used: immunoSEQ multiplex PCR; TCRdb lists only in-frame clones, some missing. This table holds some 60,000 clones, under 90% found once. No antigens are known for them. The time point denotes: week 11, during vaccination. The investigators gave 300 ug of mutant IDH1 20-mer peptide in each vaccine dose, together with topical imiquimod. This specimen was PBMCs, taken from a glioma patient whose treatment included an IDH1 peptide vaccine. The receptors come from a man aged 50 or older with glioma.

V is TRBV18 and J is TRBJ2-2, with a possible D match to TRBD1 (5 bases). Germline V gene lookup returns CDR1 KGHSH and CDR2 LQKENI. Trimming shortened V by 6 bases and J by 4 bases, and 18 bases separated the two germline ends. The CDR3 totals 16 residues. The CDR3: CASSPDSMGGTGELFF. The CDR3 DNA follows: TGTGCCAGCTCTCCTGACAGCATGGGCGGCACCGGGGAGCTGTTTTTT.

The chain is built from TRBV7-9 and TRBJ1-5; tentatively, D is TRBD1 (6 bases). Germline lookup yields CDR1 SEHNR and CDR2 FQNEAQ (reference sequence). V was pared by 2 bases and J by 3 bases, with 8 bases between. The length of the CDR3 is 14 residues. This CDR3 reads CASSLQGYNQPQHF. CDR3 DNA: TGTGCCAGCAGCTTACAGGGGTACAATCAGCCCCAGCATTTT.

This clone was picked up one time. The V and J genes are TRBV15 and TRBJ1-4, with D unclear. The V gene's germline CDR1 is LNHNV and CDR2 YYDKDF (reference sequence). This CDR3 comprises 15 residues. Trimming left V 0 bases short and J 4 bases short, with 9 bases between. CDR3 in amino acids: CATSRDKGYNEKLFF. In DNA, the CDR3 is TGTGCCACCAGCAGAGATAAAGGGTATAATGAAAAACTGTTTTTT. The whole variable domain, filled in from reference TRBV15 and TRBJ1-4, reads DAMVIQNPRYQVTQFGKPVTLSCSQTLNHNVMYWYQQKSSQAPKLLFHYYDKDFNNEADTPDNFQSRRPNTSFCFLDIRSPGLGDTAMYLCATSRDKGYNEKLFFGSGTQLSVL.

This clone came up a few times. V usage is TRBV18 and J usage is TRBJ1-1; D gene uncertain. Per the germline V gene, CDR1 is KGHSH and CDR2 is LQKENI. Trimming stripped 6 bases from V and 0 bases from J, with 17 bases between. The CDR3 is 16 residues long. The CDR3 here is CASSPASSGMNTEAFF. CDR3 nucleotides: TGTGCCAGCTCCCCCGCTTCCTCGGGAATGAACACTGAAGCTTTCTTT.

The chain combines TRBV7-9 with TRBJ1-3; D not certain. Per the germline V gene, CDR1 is SEHNR and CDR2 is FQNEAQ (reference sequence). The CDR3 loop spans 14 amino acids. V was trimmed by 1 base and J by 10 bases, leaving 14 bases between them. CDR3 sequence (DNA): TGTGCCAGCAGCTTAGATGGCCCCAGGCGGACCATATATTTT. Translation gives CASSLDGPRRTIYF.

A single count supports this clone. The chain's CDR3 is CASSSSGKLFF. CDR3 DNA: TGTGCCAGCAGCTCATCTGGAAAACTGTTTTTT. The chain is built from TRBV5-4 and TRBJ1-4; D unresolved. The V gene's germline CDR1 is SGHNT and CDR2 YYREEE (reference sequence). The CDR3 contains 11 residues. Trimming shortened V by 3 bases and J by 10 bases, and 7 bases separated the two germline ends.

This sequence joins TRBV7-8 and TRBJ1-2; D may be TRBD1 (5 bases). The CDR3 spans 13 residues. V shed 7 bases and J shed 4 bases, with 13 bases lying between them. Looked up from germline, CDR1 is SGHVS and CDR2 is FQNEAQ. The CDR3 nucleotides are TGTGCCAGCAAAAGGGCAGGGACCTATGGCTACACCTTC. Translating it yields CASKRAGTYGYTF.

The genes are TRBV18 and TRBJ1-3; no reliable D call. The germline gives CDR1 KGHSH, CDR2 LQKENI. Trimming removed 3 bases from V and 4 bases from J, with 10 bases in between. The CDR3 has 14 amino acids. CDR3 loop: CASSPLPSGNTIYF. DNA of the CDR3: TGTGCCAGCTCACCGCTTCCTTCGGGAAACACCATATATTTT.

Comments on this clone: One end of the junction fails to match germline, which may point to a read error. V gene TRBV18 combines with J gene TRBJ2-1; no definite D call. The length of the CDR3 is 15 residues. In germline, CDR1 is KGHSH, CDR2 LQKENI. CDR3 sequence reads: CASAPSASSYNEQFF. CDR3 coding DNA: TGTGCCAGCGCACCCAGTGCGAGCTCCTACAATGAGCAGTTCTTC.

As DNA, the CDR3 is TGTGCCAGCAAGGAGACTAGCGGATACTCTGGGGCCAACGTCCTGACTTTC. Amino acids: CASKETSGYSGANVLTF. The chain employs TRBV27 and TRBJ2-6, with 9 bases that match TRBD2. Germline V gene lookup returns CDR1 MNHEY and CDR2 SMNVEV (reference sequence). After removal of 7 bases from V and 0 bases from J, the junction contained 7 bases not matched to a gene. The CDR3 has 17 residues. The variable domain in full, completed from reference TRBV27 and TRBJ2-6, reads EAQVTQNPRYLITVTGKKLTVTCSQNMNHEYMSWYRQDPGLGLRQIYYSMNVEVTDKGDVPEGYKVSRKEKRNFPLILESPSPNQTSLYFCASKETSGYSGANVLTFGAGSRLTVL.

The chain uses TRBV30 and TRBJ2-1; D ambiguous. CDR3 length: 13 residues. Per germline, CDR1 GTSNPN and CDR2 SVGIG (reference sequence). Trimming left V 1 base short and J 8 bases short, with 12 bases between. CDR3 coding DNA: TGTGCCTGGAGTGGGATTGCGACCGATGAGCAGTTCTTC. It encodes CAWSGIATDEQFF.

This clone was seen a single time. The chain recombines TRBV6-1 with TRBJ2-3; 11 bases fit TRBD2. The germline V gene encodes CDR1 MNHNS and CDR2 SASEGT. With 6 bases clipped from V and 7 bases from J, the junction kept 9 bases outside the gene matches. The CDR3 is 15 amino acids. DNA for the CDR3: TGTGCCAGCAGCGGGACTAGCGGAGGAGTGAATACGCAGTATTTT. It codes for CASSGTSGGVNTQYF.

The genes are TRBV28 and TRBJ1-2; 9 bases line up with TRBD1. Germline V gene sequence: CDR1 MDHEN, CDR2 SYDVKM. The V and J ends lost 6 bases and 2 bases, in that order; junction bases with no gene match: 4. CDR3 length: 14 residues. The CDR3 nucleotides read TGTGCCAGCAGGAAGGGACAGGGCAACTATGGCTACACCTTC. Translated, it gives CASRKGQGNYGYTF.